These 21 T cell receptor beta chains came from one sample sequenced in a study of blood T cell repertoires in COVID-19. Profiled with immunoSEQ multiplex PCR; TCRdb holds only in-frame clones, not every one. The data contain roughly 150,000 clones, approximately 88% of them singletons. Sequenced material: peripheral blood. The source is a man aged 55 to 70 with acute or convalescent COVID-19.

The chain links TRBV7-8 to TRBJ1-2; no firm D call. This CDR3 contains 15 residues. Trimming removed 1 base at V and 3 bases at J, with 12 bases between. CDR1 and CDR2 from the germline V gene are SGHVS and FQNEAQ. This CDR3 is CASSLGLNGDYGYTF. CDR3 in DNA: TGTGCCAGCAGCTTAGGCTTAAACGGAGACTATGGCTACACCTTC.

The chain links TRBV2 to TRBJ1-4; unclear D gene. The V and J ends lost 3 bases and 4 bases respectively, with 9 bases between them. The germline CDR1 and CDR2 sequences are SNHLY and FYNNEI. The length of the CDR3 is 14 residues. The CDR3 bases are TGTGCCAGCAGTGATCGGTGGAGTAATGAAAAACTGTTTTTT. This codes for CASSDRWSNEKLFF.

V and J are TRBV4-2 and TRBJ1-6, with 10 bases that match TRBD1. The J segment lost 6 bases and the V segment lost 1 base, leaving 6 bases of the junction unmatched. CDR1 LGHNA and CDR2 YNFKEQ come from the germline V gene. The CDR3 runs 17 residues. CDR3 loop: CASSQGRQGAGNSPLHF. CDR3 coding DNA: TGTGCCAGCAGCCAAGGCAGACAGGGGGCAGGTAATTCACCCCTCCACTTT.

The genes are TRBV2 and TRBJ1-2, with 7 bases lining up with TRBD1. V lost 10 bases to trimming and J lost 7 bases; unmatched junction nucleotides: 6. The CDR3 has 11 amino acids. The germline V gene has CDR1 SNHLY and CDR2 FYNNEI. CDR3 sequence: CAILQGSGYTF. The CDR3 DNA reads as TGTGCCATCTTACAGGGGTCTGGCTACACCTTC.

This clone appeared a single time. The chain is built from TRBV30 and TRBJ2-7; 8 positions agree with TRBD2. Losses at the gene ends were 2 bases for V and 5 bases for J; bases not matched to a gene: 5. The length of the CDR3 is 13 residues. CDR1 is GTSNPN, CDR2 SVGIG, per germline (reference sequence). In nucleotides, the CDR3 is TGTGCCTGGAGTCGTTACGGGGGGGACGAGCAGTACTTC. This encodes CAWSRYGGDEQYF.

The genes are TRBV3-1 (or the pseudogene TRBV3-2) and TRBJ1-5, with TRBD1 matching 7 bases. Trimming removed 2 bases from V and 6 bases from J; junction bases left unmatched: 7. CDR3 length equals 15 residues. Germline V gene sequence: CDR1 LGHDT, CDR2 YNNKEL (reference sequence). The CDR3 spells CASSQRGQRAQPQHF. CDR3 in DNA: TGTGCCAGCAGCCAACGGGGACAGAGGGCTCAGCCCCAGCATTTT.

The gene calls are TRBV7-9 and TRBJ1-2; TRBD1 agrees at 8 bases. V shed 3 bases, J shed 1 base, and the junction held 7 bases outside the gene matches. Germline loops: CDR1 SEHNR, CDR2 FQNEAQ (reference sequence). This CDR3 contains 16 residues. The DNA for the CDR3 is TGTGCCAGCAGCTTCGGGACAGGAATATATAACTATGGCTACACCTTC. Protein sequence: CASSFGTGIYNYGYTF. The whole variable domain, filled in from reference TRBV7-9 and TRBJ1-2, reads DTGVSQNPRHKITKRGQNVTFRCDPISEHNRLYWYRQTLGQGPEFLTYFQNEAQLEKSRLLSDRFSAERPKGSFSTLEIQRTEQGDSAMYLCASSFGTGIYNYGYTFGSGTRLTVV.

The chain has TRBV9 and TRBJ1-2; TRBD1 aligns across 7 bases. This CDR3 contains 14 residues. Trimming took 0 bases from V and 3 from J; bases not matched to a gene: 2. From germline, CDR1 is SGDLS and CDR2 YYNGEE. CDR3 protein: CASSVVGTDYGYTF. The CDR3 DNA is TGTGCCAGCAGCGTAGTTGGGACAGACTATGGCTACACCTTC.

V usage is TRBV18 and J usage is TRBJ1-1, with no clear D. The CDR3 length is 15 residues. Trimming shortened V by 3 bases and J by 1 base, and 12 bases separated the two germline ends. CDR1 KGHSH and CDR2 LQKENI come from the germline V gene. Here the CDR3 reads CASSPSGNRNTEAFF. The CDR3 region has the DNA TGTGCCAGCTCACCCTCGGGGAACCGGAACACTGAAGCTTTCTTT.

Here the CDR3 reads CASSLDPRDRDGYTF. Here the CDR3 DNA reads TGTGCCAGCAGTTTAGACCCCCGGGACAGGGACGGCTACACCTTC. The V gene is TRBV28, the J gene TRBJ1-2, with TRBD1 identical over 9 bases. From germline, CDR1 is MDHEN and CDR2 SYDVKM. The CDR3 has 15 residues. V was clipped by 2 bases and J by 8 bases; unmatched bases: 9.

The chain has TRBV5-1 and TRBJ1-1; D is unclear. Germline CDR1 is SGHRS and CDR2 is YFSETQ. This CDR3 has 16 residues. Trimming took 1 base from V and 1 from J, leaving 14 bases between them. The CDR3 loop reads CASSLLIAAGNTEAFF. The CDR3 nucleotides are TGCGCCAGCAGCTTGCTTATTGCCGCGGGGAACACTGAAGCTTTCTTT.

The chain couples TRBV27 to TRBJ2-1; 10 bases are shared with TRBD2. V shed 5 bases and J 5 bases; nucleotides not matched to a gene: 9. The CDR3 spans 16 residues. CDR1 MNHEY and CDR2 SMNVEV come from the germline V gene (reference sequence). The CDR3 bases are TGTGCCAGCAGTAGCTTACTAGCGGGGACAAACAATGAGCAGTTCTTC. Translated: CASSSLLAGTNNEQFF.

This clone was counted once. The J gene is TRBJ2-7, the V gene TRBV4-1; 10 bases agree with TRBD2. The CDR3 totals 16 residues. Per the germline V gene, CDR1 is MGHRA and CDR2 is YSYEKL. Trimming cost V 0 bases and J 2 bases; bases outside gene matches: 4. Written as DNA, the CDR3 is TGCGCCAGCAGCCAAGATTCCCTAGCGGGGGCCTACGAGCAGTACTTC. This encodes CASSQDSLAGAYEQYF.

The CDR3 DNA reads as TGTGCCAGCAGTTTCGGAGACAGGGTAGAGACCCAGTACTTC. It is translated as CASSFGDRVETQYF. J is TRBJ2-5 and V is TRBV27, with TRBD1 identical over 7 bases. Germline V lookup: CDR1 MNHEY, CDR2 SMNVEV (reference sequence). CDR3 size: 14 residues. With V trimmed by 3 bases and J by 4 bases, 5 bases remained unmatched.

The rearrangement links TRBV30 to TRBJ1-2, with no clear D. CDR3 length equals 14 residues. Germline loops: CDR1 GTSNPN, CDR2 SVGIG (reference sequence). Deletions cut 8 bases from V and 0 bases from J, with 16 bases between. Here the CDR3 reads CAVDGVLANYGYTF. In nucleotides, the CDR3 is TGTGCCGTTGACGGGGTCTTAGCTAACTATGGCTACACCTTC.

This clone has only one observation. The rearrangement joins TRBV23-1 to TRBJ2-7; D may be TRBD1 (5 bases). TRBV23-1 is recorded as an ORF, its role being uncertain. The CDR3 is 15 amino acids. V lost 4 bases to trimming and J lost 2 bases, with 15 bases between them. In DNA form, the CDR3 reads TGCGCCAGCAGTCGAATCCAGGGCTGCCCCTACGAGCAGTACTTC. Translation gives CASSRIQGCPYEQYF.

This chain joins TRBV5-1 and TRBJ2-1; 7 bases are shared with TRBD2. Trimming at V came to 0 bases and at J to 4 bases, leaving 4 bases not matched to a gene. The CDR3 totals 15 residues. Germline assignment: CDR1 SGHRS and CDR2 YFSETQ. The CDR3 coding sequence is TGCGCCAGCAGCTTGGATGGCGGGGGATACAATGAGCAGTTCTTC. Residues: CASSLDGGGYNEQFF.

The V call is TRBV18, the J call TRBJ2-4; 10 nucleotides agree with TRBD1. The CDR3 is made up of 14 amino acids. Trimming cost V 4 bases and J 7 bases; bases outside gene matches: 4. From germline, CDR1 is KGHSH and CDR2 LQKENI. The CDR3 spells CASSLDRGRNIQYF. CDR3 sequence (DNA): TGTGCCAGCTCACTAGACAGGGGGCGGAACATTCAGTACTTC.

This chain connects TRBV30 to TRBJ2-7, with D possibly being TRBD1 (6 bases). V was clipped by 2 bases and J by 7 bases, with 15 bases between them. This CDR3 spans 13 amino acids. From germline, CDR1 is GTSNPN and CDR2 SVGIG (reference sequence). Here the CDR3 reads CAWSSFATGEQYF. DNA for the CDR3: TGTGCCTGGAGTTCTTTCGCTACAGGGGAGCAGTACTTC.

V and J are TRBV4-1 and TRBJ2-7; 14 bases agree with TRBD2. V lost 3 bases to trimming and J lost 7 bases; unmatched junction nucleotides: 5. The CDR3 is 15 residues long. Germline V gene sequence: CDR1 MGHRA, CDR2 YSYEKL. For the CDR3, the DNA is TGCGCCAGCAGCCAGGGACTAGCGGGGGCAGGGGAGCAGTACTTC. Amino acid sequence: CASSQGLAGAGEQYF.

The chain has TRBV21-1 and TRBJ2-1; the D call TRBD1 from the table was never checked on the DNA. TRBV21-1 is shown as a pseudogene. This CDR3 has 16 amino acids. The CDR3 nucleotides are TGTGCCAGCAGCAAAAAAGGACCAGGGGGCGCGGGTGAGCAGTTCTTC. Protein sequence: CASSKKGPGGAGEQFF.